These 24 T cell receptor beta chains were all obtained from the same sample, sequenced in a study of a mutant IDH1 vaccine in newly diagnosed glioma (dated by TCRdb to about 2021). The library was obtained by the immunoSEQ multiplex PCR assay. The table comes from immuneACCESS by way of TCRdb, which keeps in-frame sequences with V and J called. Part of the clones is missing from these tables; in studies checked, under half for an unresolved V gene and the rest for unknown reasons. The sample table contains about 59,000 clones; only one count was recorded for around 92% of them. Jointly, the top ten make up 2.6% of the sample. In the paper's terms, the time point label means: baseline, week 1 (first vaccination visit). This specimen's treatment or condition label, interpreted: pre-vaccination baseline after standard-of-care therapy. The sequences come from PBMCs, collected from a glioma patient treated with radiotherapy, temozolomide or both. The receptors shown here come from a man between 45 and 60 years old with glioma.

This clone was counted once. The chain is built from TRBV4-3 and TRBJ2-7, with D perhaps being TRBD1 or TRBD2 (5 bases each). Germline assignment: CDR1 LGHNA and CDR2 YSLEER. Trimming shortened V by 0 bases and J by 1 base, and 10 bases separated the two germline ends. The CDR3 is 15 residues long. The CDR3 sequence is CASSQDRDPSYEQYF. The CDR3, as DNA: TGCGCCAGCAGCCAAGACAGGGACCCTTCCTACGAGCAGTACTTC.

V and J are TRBV28 and TRBJ1-1; 8 bases map to TRBD1. This CDR3 spans 14 amino acids. J was trimmed by 1 base and V by 6 bases; bases with no gene match: 4. Germline values: CDR1 MDHEN, CDR2 SYDVKM. The CDR3 loop is CASRVQGGNTEAFF. CDR3 DNA: TGTGCCAGCAGGGTACAGGGGGGGAACACTGAAGCTTTCTTT.

The chain employs TRBV5-6 and TRBJ2-5, with 7 bases that match TRBD2. Per germline, CDR1 SGHDT and CDR2 YYEEEE. The ends lost 0 bases at V and 5 bases at J; junction bases unmatched: 13. The length of the CDR3 is 17 residues. The CDR3 loop reads CASSLVGRGGPLETQYF. Written as DNA, the CDR3 is TGTGCCAGCAGCTTGGTAGGGCGGGGAGGGCCCCTCGAGACCCAGTACTTC. Looking up the rest from reference TRBV5-6 and TRBJ2-5 gives the full variable domain: DAGVTQSPTHLIKTRGQQVTLRCSPKSGHDTVSWYQQALGQGPQFIFQYYEEEERQRGNFPDRFSGHQFPNYSSELNVNALLLGDSALYLCASSLVGRGGPLETQYFGPGTRLLVL.

The V call is TRBV2, the J call TRBJ1-5; 9 bases match TRBD1. V shed 5 bases and J 12 bases; nucleotides not matched to a gene: 23. Germline assignment: CDR1 SNHLY and CDR2 FYNNEI. CDR3 length equals 18 residues. Written as DNA, the CDR3 is TGTGCCAGCAGTAGGGACAGGGTGGGACCGGGTGGGGGGGGCTTCCAGCATTTT. As protein: CASSRDRVGPGGGGFQHF.

The chain uses TRBV30 and TRBJ2-5, with TRBD1 as a possible D gene (5 bases). Germline assignment: CDR1 GTSNPN and CDR2 SVGIG (reference sequence). V lost 0 bases, J lost 7 bases, and 15 bases lay in between. The CDR3 runs 14 residues. The CDR3 DNA is TGTGCCTGGAGTGTAAATAAAGGGGCGCGGACCCAGTACTTC. Translating it yields CAWSVNKGARTQYF.

The chain combines TRBV7-9 with TRBJ2-7; D is ambiguous. The CDR3 is 16 amino acids. Trimming stripped 4 bases from V and 2 bases from J, with 18 bases between. CDR1 is SEHNR, CDR2 FQNEAQ, per germline (reference sequence). Written as DNA, the CDR3 is TGTGCCAGCAGCTACCTCGGAGAGAATCGAACCTACGAGCAGTACTTC. Its translation is CASSYLGENRTYEQYF.

The V call is TRBV11-2, the J call TRBJ2-7; D unclear. From germline, CDR1 is SGHAT and CDR2 FQNNGV. V lost 1 base and J lost 6, with 4 bases in between. This CDR3 comprises 11 residues. As DNA, the CDR3 is TGTGCCAGCAGCTTAGGACTCGAGCAGTACTTC. Protein sequence: CASSLGLEQYF.

V usage is TRBV7-8 and J usage is TRBJ2-7; 9 bases are a match to TRBD2. With V trimmed by 2 bases and J by 2 bases, 13 bases remained unmatched. The CDR3 consists of 18 residues. Germline CDR1 SGHVS, CDR2 FQNEAQ. This CDR3 is CASSLPMVGSGSPYEQYF. The CDR3 region has the DNA TGTGCCAGCAGCTTACCCATGGTGGGTAGCGGGAGTCCCTACGAGCAGTACTTC.

The chain has TRBV5-4 and TRBJ2-7; D perhaps matches TRBD1 (5 bases). The CDR3 loop spans 14 amino acids. Trimming stripped 5 bases from V and 7 bases from J, with 19 bases between. Germline V lookup: CDR1 SGHNT, CDR2 YYREEE (reference sequence). In nucleotides, the CDR3 is TGTGCCAGCAGTTACTCAGGGTCCCGAAGGGAGCAGTACTTC. Its translation: CASSYSGSRREQYF. The full variable domain, in which reference TRBV5-4 and TRBJ2-7 provide the parts outside the CDR3, is ETGVTQSPTHLIKTRGQQVTLRCSSQSGHNTVSWYQQALGQGPQFIFQYYREEENGRGNFPPRFSGLQFPNYSSELNVNALELDDSALYLCASSYSGSRREQYFGPGTRLTVT.

The J gene is TRBJ2-5, the V gene TRBV5-4, with a possible D match to TRBD1 (5 bases). Germline loops: CDR1 SGHNT, CDR2 YYREEE (reference sequence). V lost 4 bases, J lost 4 bases, and 14 bases lay in between. CDR3 size: 14 residues. CDR3 bases: TGTGCCAGCAGCCCCCAGGGTATGGGAGAGACCCAGTACTTC. It yields the protein CASSPQGMGETQYF.

The chain carries TRBV11-3 and TRBJ2-3; 12 nucleotides match TRBD2. V lost 3 bases, J lost 4 bases, and 5 bases stayed unmatched. Per germline, CDR1 SGHNT and CDR2 YENEEA. The CDR3 sequence is 16 residues long. The CDR3 loop reads CASSFGLAGRADTQYF. The CDR3 DNA reads as TGTGCCAGCAGCTTTGGACTAGCGGGACGAGCAGATACGCAGTATTTT. Variable domain in full (rest from reference TRBV11-3 and TRBJ2-3): EAGVVQSPRYKIIEKKQPVAFWCNPISGHNTLYWYLQNLGQGPELLIRYENEEAVDDSQLPKDRFSAERLKGVDSTLKIQPAELGDSAVYLCASSFGLAGRADTQYFGPGTRLTVL.

The V and J genes are TRBV19 and TRBJ2-2; tentative D call: TRBD1 (5 bases). The CDR3 consists of 14 residues. Trimming removed 6 bases from V and 3 bases from J, with 11 bases in between. Germline values: CDR1 LNHDA, CDR2 SQIVND (reference sequence). CDR3 DNA sequence: TGTGCCAGTAGAGACAGAATGTACACCGGGGAGCTGTTTTTT. It codes for CASRDRMYTGELFF.

The rearrangement uses TRBV6-5 and TRBJ1-2; perhaps TRBD1 as D (5 bases). Trimming pared 0 bases from V and 6 bases from J, leaving 17 bases between. The germline V gene has CDR1 MNHEY and CDR2 SVGAGI. The CDR3 spans 16 residues. DNA of the CDR3: TGTGCCAGCAGTTACTCGGTGTATACACAGACAGATGGCTACACCTTC. Translated, it gives CASSYSVYTQTDGYTF.

The rearrangement uses TRBV1 and TRBJ2-1; no DNA check was done on the table's D call, TRBD1. TRBV1 is tagged as a pseudogene. The CDR3 totals 15 residues. CDR3 loop: CTSSHGQGPNNEQFF. The CDR3 nucleotides are TGCACCAGCAGCCACGGACAGGGGCCCAACAATGAGCAGTTCTTC.

The V gene is TRBV7-8, the J gene TRBJ2-5; TRBD1 might be the D (5 bases). The CDR3 has 12 amino acids. Germline CDR1 is SGHVS and CDR2 is FQNEAQ. The V gene lost 4 bases and the J gene lost 10 bases, with 13 bases spanning the gap. The CDR3 DNA reads TGTGCCAGCAGCTCCTCTCGAAGGGGCCAGTACTTC. It codes for CASSSSRRGQYF. Using reference TRBV7-8 and TRBJ2-5 for the parts outside the CDR3, the full variable domain is GAGVSQSPRYKVAKRGQDVALRCDPISGHVSLFWYQQALGQGPEFLTYFQNEAQLDKSGLPSDRFFAERPEGSVSTLKIQRTQQEDSAVYLCASSSSRRGQYFGPGTRLLVL.

CDR3 residues: CASKRGHPSYEQYF. The CDR3 DNA is TGTGCCAGCAAACGGGGACATCCCTCCTACGAGCAGTACTTC. The genes are TRBV2 and TRBJ2-7, with a weak D call TRBD1 (6 bases). With 7 bases removed from V and 0 bases from J, the gap between germline ends came to 13 bases. The CDR3 runs to 14 residues. Germline lookup yields CDR1 SNHLY and CDR2 FYNNEI.

V is TRBV6-6 and J is TRBJ2-7; D is perhaps TRBD2 (5 bases). The germline gives CDR1 MNHNY, CDR2 SVGAGI (reference sequence). This CDR3 has 13 residues. Deletions cut 8 bases from V and 0 bases from J, with 11 bases between. CDR3 loop: CASQTGYSYEQYF. In DNA, the CDR3 is TGTGCCAGCCAGACGGGGTACTCCTACGAGCAGTACTTC.

V is TRBV7-9 and J is TRBJ1-6; a weak D match, TRBD1 (6 bases). Germline loops: CDR1 SEHNR, CDR2 FQNEAQ (reference sequence). The CDR3 is 14 amino acids. Trimming removed 10 bases from V and 2 bases from J, with 12 bases in between. This CDR3 is CATKGGAYNSPLHF. The CDR3 DNA reads TGTGCCACCAAGGGGGGGGCCTATAATTCACCCCTCCACTTT.

The rearrangement uses TRBV19 and TRBJ2-7; D is tentatively TRBD1 or TRBD2 (5 bases each). From germline, CDR1 is LNHDA and CDR2 SQIVND (reference sequence). Trimming removed 5 bases at V and 5 bases at J, with 16 bases between. This CDR3 contains 14 residues. In DNA, the CDR3 is TGTGCCAGTAGTGTATCAACAGGAGGTCACGAGCAGTACTTC. Its translation: CASSVSTGGHEQYF.

The rearrangement joins TRBV28 to TRBJ1-4; D ambiguous. The CDR3 totals 15 residues. V gave up 3 bases and J gave up 3 bases, with 11 bases separating them. The germline V gene encodes CDR1 MDHEN and CDR2 SYDVKM. CDR3 residues: CASSLQGYSNEKLFF. CDR3 nucleotides: TGTGCCAGCAGTTTGCAAGGTTACTCTAATGAAAAACTGTTTTTT.

J is TRBJ1-5 and V is TRBV7-9, with 7 bases lining up with TRBD1. Germline CDR1 reads SEHNR; CDR2 reads FQNEAQ (reference sequence). V was pared by 1 base and J by 1 base, with 1 base of the junction left unmatched. This CDR3 is 15 amino acids long. This chain's CDR3 is CASSLEGGSNQPQHF. The CDR3 DNA sequence: TGTGCCAGCAGCTTAGAAGGGGGCAGCAATCAGCCCCAGCATTTT.

This sequence joins TRBV9 and TRBJ2-7, with 8 bases that match TRBD1. Germline CDR1 SGDLS, CDR2 YYNGEE. The CDR3 extends over 16 amino acids. V lost 3 bases to trimming and J lost 2 bases; unmatched junction nucleotides: 10. Written as DNA, the CDR3 is TGTGCCAGCAGCGAATCAGGGGGCACAGGAACCTACGAGCAGTACTTC. It translates to CASSESGGTGTYEQYF. Based on the CDR3 plus reference TRBV9 and TRBJ2-7, the full variable domain is DSGVTQTPKHLITATGQRVTLRCSPRSGDLSVYWYQQSLDQGLQFLIQYYNGEERAKGNILERFSAQQFPDLHSELNLSSLELGDSALYFCASSESGGTGTYEQYFGPGTRLTVT.

The rearrangement uses TRBV7-3 and TRBJ2-7; a weak D match, TRBD2 (5 bases). The CDR3 loop spans 16 amino acids. The germline V and J ends were trimmed by 5 bases and 2 bases, with 19 bases remaining between them. Germline lookup yields CDR1 SGHTA and CDR2 FQGTGA. CDR3 coding DNA: TGTGCCAGCAGCCGATTCCCGGGAACCCCAACCTACGAGCAGTACTTC. It is translated as CASSRFPGTPTYEQYF.

The chain has TRBV19 and TRBJ2-6; 9 bases match TRBD2. V dropped 0 bases and J dropped 1; count of bases not matched to a gene: 7. The CDR3 consists of 19 residues. Looked up from germline, CDR1 is LNHDA and CDR2 is SQIVND (reference sequence). The CDR3 sequence: CASSIDRVAGESGANVLTF. The CDR3 DNA is TGTGCCAGTAGTATAGATCGAGTAGCGGGAGAGTCTGGGGCCAACGTCCTGACTTTC.